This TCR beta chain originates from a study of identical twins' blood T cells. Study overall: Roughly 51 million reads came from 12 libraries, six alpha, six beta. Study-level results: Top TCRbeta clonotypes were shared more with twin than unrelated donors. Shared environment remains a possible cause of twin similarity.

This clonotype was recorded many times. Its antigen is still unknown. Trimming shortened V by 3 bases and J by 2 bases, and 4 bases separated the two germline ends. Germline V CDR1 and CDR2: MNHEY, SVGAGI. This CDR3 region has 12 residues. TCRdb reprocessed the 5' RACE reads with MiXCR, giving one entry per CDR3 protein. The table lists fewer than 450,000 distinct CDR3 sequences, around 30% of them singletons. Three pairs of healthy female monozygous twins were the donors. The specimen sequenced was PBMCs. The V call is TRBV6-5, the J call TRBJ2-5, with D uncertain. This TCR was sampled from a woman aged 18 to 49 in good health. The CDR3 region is CASSYKQETQYF. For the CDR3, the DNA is TGTGCCAGCAGTTATAAACAAGAGACCCAGTACTTC.